This passage covers 18 T cell receptor beta chains from one sample sequenced in a study of T-cell reconstitution after alpha-beta-depleted transplantation in children. Unique molecular identifiers were incorporated when the TCRbeta library was constructed. One entry per CDR3 protein results from TCRdb running MiXCR on the PCR reads. The repertoire holds hundreds of thousands of distinct CDR3 sequences, with around 12% as singletons. The sample in question was PBMCs, obtained before TCRalphabeta/CD19-depleted stem cell transplant. The source of these receptors is a girl aged 2 to 10 with congenital amegakaryocytic thrombocytopenia, due to receive a stem cell transplant.

This clonotype was counted ten times or more. This chain joins TRBV20-1 and TRBJ1-1; D gene unclear. The CDR3 totals 13 residues. Germline CDR1 and CDR2: DFQATT and SNEGSKA (reference sequence). The V end was cut by 5 bases, the J end by 8 bases, with 18 bases between. In DNA form, the CDR3 reads TGCAGTGCTCTGTCGCCGACTGGGAGGGAAGCTTTCTTT. Encoded protein: CSALSPTGREAFF.

The V call is TRBV29-1, the J call TRBJ1-2, with TRBD1 as a possible D gene (6 bases). This CDR3 contains 13 residues. Germline V lookup: CDR1 SQVTM, CDR2 ANQGSEA. The ends were cut back, 4 bases at V and 5 bases at J, with 14 bases in the middle. Here the CDR3 reads CSVVPRTGYGYTF. The CDR3 bases are TGCAGCGTTGTCCCCCGAACAGGGTATGGCTACACCTTC. The full variable domain, in which reference TRBV29-1 and TRBJ1-2 provide the parts outside the CDR3, is SAVISQKPSRDICQRGTSLTIQCQVDSQVTMMFWYRQQPGQSLTLIATANQGSEATYESGFVIDKFPISRPNLTFSTLTVSNMSPEDSSIYLCSVVPRTGYGYTFGSGTRLTVV.

In the case of this clonotype: One end of the junction does not line up with germline, which may come from a read error. V usage is TRBV4-1 and J usage is TRBJ1-5, with unresolved D. Germline V gene data show CDR1 as MGHRA and CDR2 as YSYEKL. CDR3 size: 13 residues. The CDR3: CASSQESNQPQHF. CDR3 bases: TGCGCTAGCAGCCAAGAAAGCAACCAGCCCCAGCATTTT.

V usage is TRBV7-3 and J usage is TRBJ1-1; unclear D gene. The V end lost 4 bases, the J end lost 5 bases, and 11 bases lay between the germline ends. This CDR3 is built from 13 residues. The germline CDR1 and CDR2 sequences are SGHTA and FQGTGA. The chain's CDR3 is CASSSEGVTEAFF. CDR3 in DNA: TGTGCCAGCAGCTCGGAGGGTGTGACTGAAGCTTTCTTT.

The chain recombines TRBV20-1 with TRBJ2-7, with D uncertain. Germline-derived CDR1 and CDR2 are DFQATT and SNEGSKA (reference sequence). Deletions cut 3 bases from V and 2 bases from J, with 11 bases between. The length of the CDR3 is 13 residues. The CDR3 here is CSARSAGPYEQYF. The CDR3 DNA reads as TGCAGTGCTAGGTCCGCAGGTCCCTACGAGCAGTACTTC.

This clonotype was detected many times. The chain recombines TRBV6-1 with TRBJ1-5; D perhaps matches TRBD1 (5 bases). Germline-derived CDR1 and CDR2 are MNHNS and SASEGT. This CDR3 comprises 13 residues. V was pared by 6 bases and J by 7 bases, with 13 bases between. The CDR3 nucleotides are TGTGCCAGCAGCCCCGGGGCTTGGCAGCCCCAGCATTTT. This translates into CASSPGAWQPQHF.

The chain is built from TRBV29-1 and TRBJ2-2; weak D call: TRBD1 (6 bases). The V gene lost 7 bases and the J gene lost 0 bases, with 9 bases spanning the gap. This CDR3 comprises 13 residues. CDR1 is SQVTM and CDR2 is ANQGSEA in the germline V gene. CDR3 bases: TGCAGCGGGACAGTTCCGAACACCGGGGAGCTGTTTTTT. It encodes CSGTVPNTGELFF.

This clonotype was observed many times. The gene calls are TRBV5-1 and TRBJ1-2; no clear D gene. CDR3 length: 12 residues. V lost 5 bases, J lost 7 bases, and 12 bases lay in between. Germline V gene lookup returns CDR1 SGHRS and CDR2 YFSETQ. CDR3 sequence (DNA): TGCGCCAGCAGATACGCGGGGTTTGGCTACACCTTC. Its protein product is CASRYAGFGYTF.

This chain joins TRBV12-3 or TRBV12-4 and TRBJ2-1; D is perhaps TRBD1 or TRBD2 (5 bases each). This CDR3 comprises 12 residues. Trimming took off 2 bases at V and 9 bases at J, with 8 bases between the two ends. The CDR3 nucleotides read TGTGCCAGCAGTTTATCAGGGAGTGAGCAGTTCTTC. Encoded protein: CASSLSGSEQFF.

DNA for the CDR3: TGTGCCAGCAGCTTACCACTAGCGGACGACCCGGATACGCAGTATTTT. Protein product: CASSLPLADDPDTQYF. The rearrangement uses TRBV7-6 and TRBJ2-3, with 8 bases lining up with TRBD2. The CDR3 spans 16 residues. CDR1 SGHVS and CDR2 FNYEAQ come from the germline V gene. The ends lost 2 bases at V and 6 bases at J; junction bases unmatched: 10.

This clonotype was seen only a few times. This chain uses TRBV12-3 or TRBV12-4 with TRBJ2-7; possible D gene TRBD2, 5 bases. The V end lost 5 bases, the J end lost 4 bases, and 18 bases lay between the germline ends. The CDR3 consists of 15 residues. The CDR3 coding sequence is TGTGCCAGCAGTCCCGTTGGAGCGGCTTGGTACGAGCAGTACTTC. It yields the protein CASSPVGAAWYEQYF.

This clonotype was observed at least ten times. The J gene is TRBJ2-3, the V gene TRBV29-1; D might be TRBD1 (6 bases). This CDR3 spans 14 amino acids. Germline CDR1 is SQVTM and CDR2 is ANQGSEA. The germline V and J ends were trimmed by 6 bases and 9 bases, with 22 bases remaining between them. The CDR3 protein is CSVPEDSLRGTQYF. For the CDR3, the DNA is TGCAGCGTCCCCGAAGACAGCCTGAGGGGGACGCAGTATTTT.

Many counts were recorded for this clonotype. The rearrangement joins TRBV4-1 to TRBJ2-1, with 7 nucleotides matching TRBD1. The V segment lost 0 bases and the J segment 0 bases; nucleotides outside the gene matches: 5. CDR1 and CDR2 (germline): MGHRA, YSYEKL. This CDR3 is 17 amino acids long. The CDR3 reads CASSQERGQSSYNEQFF. CDR3 in DNA: TGCGCCAGCAGCCAAGAGAGGGGGCAAAGCTCCTACAATGAGCAGTTCTTC.

The rearrangement links TRBV25-1 to TRBJ1-2, with D possibly matching TRBD1 (5 bases). Trimming took off 5 bases at V and 8 bases at J, with 15 bases between the two ends. Germline CDR1 reads MGHDK; CDR2 reads SYGVNS. The CDR3 consists of 13 residues. In nucleotides, the CDR3 is TGTGCCAGCAGTCCCCCTGCCCAGGGAGGCTACACCTTC. Its protein is CASSPPAQGGYTF.

The chain joins TRBV5-5 to TRBJ1-1, with a tentative D call TRBD1 (6 bases). Deletions cut 1 base from V and 1 base from J, with 11 bases between. The CDR3 is 15 amino acids. CDR1 and CDR2 (germline): SGHKS, YYEKEE (reference sequence). This CDR3 reads CASSLPGGGNTEAFF. The CDR3 bases are TGTGCCAGCAGCTTGCCCGGGGGCGGGAACACTGAAGCTTTCTTT.

In its sample, this clonotype was seen a few times. The gene calls are TRBV12-3 or TRBV12-4 and TRBJ2-5; 7 nucleotides agree with TRBD1. Trimming at V came to 6 bases and at J to 4 bases, leaving 20 bases not matched to a gene. The CDR3 is made up of 18 amino acids. CDR3 amino acids: CASSSLLRLRGRVETQYF. CDR3 nucleotide sequence: TGTGCCAGCAGCTCCCTCCTAAGGTTGAGGGGGCGAGTAGAGACCCAGTACTTC.

The J gene is TRBJ1-2, the V gene TRBV5-1; D gene ambiguous. Trimming took 4 bases from V and 8 from J, leaving 15 bases between them. CDR1 and CDR2 (germline): SGHRS, YFSETQ. This CDR3 has 13 amino acids. The CDR3 coding sequence is TGCGCCAGCAGCCTCCGGACGGAGACGGGCTACACCTTC. Protein sequence: CASSLRTETGYTF.

There are many counts of this clonotype. The genes are TRBV24-1 and TRBJ2-7, with D possibly TRBD2 on 7 matching bases. The CDR3 is 16 amino acids. The ends were cut back, 9 bases at V and 0 bases at J, with 20 bases in the middle. Germline values: CDR1 KGHDR, CDR2 SFDVKD. The CDR3 coding sequence is TGTGCCACCCGTGTAGGGGGGGCTGTATCCTCCTACGAGCAGTACTTC. Amino acids: CATRVGGAVSSYEQYF.